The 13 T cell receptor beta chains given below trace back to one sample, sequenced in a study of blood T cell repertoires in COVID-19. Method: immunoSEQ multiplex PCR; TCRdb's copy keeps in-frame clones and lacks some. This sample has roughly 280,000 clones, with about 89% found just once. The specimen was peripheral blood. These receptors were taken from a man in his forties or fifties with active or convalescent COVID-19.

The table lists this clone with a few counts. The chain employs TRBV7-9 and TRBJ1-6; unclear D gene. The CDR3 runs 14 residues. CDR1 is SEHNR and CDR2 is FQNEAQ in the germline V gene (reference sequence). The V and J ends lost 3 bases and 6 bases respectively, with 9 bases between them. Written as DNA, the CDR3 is TGTGCCAGCAGCTTTGAGGGCAGTAATTCACCCCTCCACTTT. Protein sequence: CASSFEGSNSPLHF.

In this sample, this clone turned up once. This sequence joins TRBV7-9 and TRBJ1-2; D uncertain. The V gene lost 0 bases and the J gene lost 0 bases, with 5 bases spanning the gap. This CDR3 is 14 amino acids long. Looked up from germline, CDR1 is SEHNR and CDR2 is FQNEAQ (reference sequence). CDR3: CASSLALSNYGYTF. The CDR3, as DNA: TGTGCCAGCAGCTTAGCGCTATCTAACTATGGCTACACCTTC.

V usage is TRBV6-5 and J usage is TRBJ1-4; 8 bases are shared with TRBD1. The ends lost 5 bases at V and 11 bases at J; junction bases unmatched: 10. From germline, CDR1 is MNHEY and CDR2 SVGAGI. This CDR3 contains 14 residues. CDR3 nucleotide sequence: TGTGCCAGCAGTCCTGGACAGGGATGGAAGAAACTGTTTTTT. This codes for CASSPGQGWKKLFF.

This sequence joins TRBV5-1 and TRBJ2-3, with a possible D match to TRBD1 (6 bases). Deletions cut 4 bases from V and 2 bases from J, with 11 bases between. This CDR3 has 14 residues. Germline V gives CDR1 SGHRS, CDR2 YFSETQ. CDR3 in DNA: TGCGCCAGCAGCCCATCAGGGGTCACAGATACGCAGTATTTT. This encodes CASSPSGVTDTQYF.

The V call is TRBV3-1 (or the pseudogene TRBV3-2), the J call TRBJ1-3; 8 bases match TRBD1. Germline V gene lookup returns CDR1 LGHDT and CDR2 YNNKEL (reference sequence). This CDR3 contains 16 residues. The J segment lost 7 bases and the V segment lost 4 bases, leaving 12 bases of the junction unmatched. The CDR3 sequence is CASSRTGGALGNTIYF. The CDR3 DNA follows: TGTGCCAGCAGCCGTACAGGGGGGGCTCTTGGGAACACCATATATTTT.

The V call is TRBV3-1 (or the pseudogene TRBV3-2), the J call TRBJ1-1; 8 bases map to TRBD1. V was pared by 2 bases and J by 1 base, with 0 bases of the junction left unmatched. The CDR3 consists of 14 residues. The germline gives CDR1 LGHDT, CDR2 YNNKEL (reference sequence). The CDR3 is CASSQQGANTEAFF. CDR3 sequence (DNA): TGTGCCAGCAGCCAACAGGGGGCGAACACTGAAGCTTTCTTT.

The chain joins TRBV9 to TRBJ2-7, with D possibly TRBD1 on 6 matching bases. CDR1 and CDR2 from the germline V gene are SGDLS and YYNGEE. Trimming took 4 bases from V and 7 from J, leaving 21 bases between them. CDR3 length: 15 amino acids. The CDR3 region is CASSPRTDPLGEQYF. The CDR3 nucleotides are TGTGCCAGCAGCCCTAGGACAGACCCGCTGGGGGAGCAGTACTTC.

CDR3 nucleotide sequence: TGTGCCAGCCGGGGGAGCACAGATACGCAGTATTTT. Its protein product is CASRGSTDTQYF. The genes are TRBV24-1 and TRBJ2-3, with D tentatively TRBD2 (6 bases). Trimming pared 11 bases from V and 0 bases from J, leaving 8 bases between. CDR3 length: 12 residues. Germline CDR1 KGHDR, CDR2 SFDVKD.

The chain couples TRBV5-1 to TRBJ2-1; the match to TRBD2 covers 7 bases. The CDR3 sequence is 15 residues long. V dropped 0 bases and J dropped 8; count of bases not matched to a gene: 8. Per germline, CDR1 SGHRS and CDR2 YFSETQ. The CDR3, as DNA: TGCGCCAGCAGCTTGGGGGCTAGCGGAGTAGATGAGCAGTTCTTC. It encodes CASSLGASGVDEQFF.

CDR3 DNA sequence: TGTGCCAGTGGACAGGCAGGAGGGGGATTATACGAGCAGTACTTC. It translates to CASGQAGGGLYEQYF. This rearrangement joins TRBV19 to TRBJ2-7, with D maybe TRBD1 (7 bases). CDR3 length: 15 amino acids. Between the trimmed V and J ends, which lost 8 bases and 4 bases, there was a span of 21 bases. Germline CDR1 reads LNHDA; CDR2 reads SQIVND (reference sequence).

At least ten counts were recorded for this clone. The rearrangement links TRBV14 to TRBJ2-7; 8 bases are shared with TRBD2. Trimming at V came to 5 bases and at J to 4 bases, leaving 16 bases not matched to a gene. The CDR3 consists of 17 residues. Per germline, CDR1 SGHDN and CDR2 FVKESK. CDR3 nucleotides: TGTGCCAGCAGCTACCTCGGGGGAGGTAGCGGGGATTACGAGCAGTACTTC. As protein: CASSYLGGGSGDYEQYF.

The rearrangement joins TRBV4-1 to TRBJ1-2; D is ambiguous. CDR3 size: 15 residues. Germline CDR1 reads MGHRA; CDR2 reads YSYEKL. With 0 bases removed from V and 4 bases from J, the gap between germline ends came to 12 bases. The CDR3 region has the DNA TGCGCCAGCAGCCAAGATCCCCAGGACTTCTATGGCTACACCTTC. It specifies CASSQDPQDFYGYTF.

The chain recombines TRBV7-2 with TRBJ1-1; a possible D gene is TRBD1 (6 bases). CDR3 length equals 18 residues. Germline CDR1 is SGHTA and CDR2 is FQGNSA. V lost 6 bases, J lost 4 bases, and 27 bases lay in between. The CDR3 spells CASRRTGHILLSSTEAFF. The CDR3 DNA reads TGTGCCAGCAGACGCACGGGACATATATTGCTATCGAGCACTGAAGCTTTCTTT.